This TCR beta chain originates from a study of cytotoxic CD8 clonotypes in ibrutinib-treated CLL. Study at large: Patients: roughly ten relapsed/refractory, approximately 15 treatment-naive, roughly 18 IGHV unmutated. Response sampling took place at median roughly 12 months of treatment, range 6 to 36.

TCRdb's copy holds only in-frame clones and misses some; the assay was immunoSEQ multiplex PCR. The sample has approximately 340,000 clones, over 55% seen once. Frozen PBMC stocks contributed around 1.9 micrograms of genomic DNA to the TCR beta libraries. As regards this clone: Antigen unknown.

Study-wide findings and caveats: Public clonotypes were uncommon and contracted or stayed stable on treatment.

Germline CDR1 SGHAT, CDR2 FQDESV (reference sequence). V was shortened by 8 bases and J by 3 bases, with 13 bases between the two germline ends. This CDR3 comprises 13 residues. Material: PBMCs, obtained after 36 months of ibrutinib treatment. This clonotype was obtained from a human donor with chronic lymphocytic leukemia. This chain connects TRBV11-1 to TRBJ1-1; D call uncertain. CDR3 DNA: TGTGCCAGCGCTAGGGAAGTCGACACTGAAGCTTTCTTT. Protein sequence: CASAREVDTEAFF. Together with reference TRBV11-1 and TRBJ1-1, the CDR3 gives the full variable domain: EAEVAQSPRYKITEKSQAVAFWCDPISGHATLYWYRQILGQGPELLVQFQDESVVDDSQLPKDRFSAERLKGVDSTLKIQPAELGDSAMYLCASAREVDTEAFFGQGTRLTVV.